These T cell receptor beta chains were read from a single sample in a study of PD-L1 blockade in urothelial cancer. This table comes from immunoSEQ multiplex PCR, and its TCRdb copy is limited to in-frame clones, with some not included. The profile covers under 70,000 clones, with around four fifths appearing a single time and around 1.6% taken by the ten largest. Source: PBMCs, taken around atezolizumab (anti-PD-L1) treatment. The source is a man between 70 and 80 years old with urothelial cancer. Both conserved end residues are part of each CDR3. The order of the fields is V gene, D gene, clone size, J gene, CDR3 protein, CDR3 DNA. A D gene is named only where the DNA matches it firmly. Where a row states a size, it is once, few, many or the class of an expanded clone; other rows omit it.

TRBV11-2	TRBD2	-	TRBJ2-1	CASSFRAGADGNEQFF	TGTGCCAGCAGTTTTAGAGCGGGAGCTGATGGTAATGAGCAGTTCTTC
TRBV9	-	-	TRBJ2-1	CASSVGGTGLYNEQFF	TGTGCCAGCAGCGTGGGAGGGACAGGACTTTACAATGAGCAGTTCTTC
TRBV5-1	-	-	TRBJ2-5	CASSLEGSEDGETQYF	TGCGCCAGCAGCTTGGAGGGTAGCGAAGATGGAGAGACCCAGTACTTC
TRBV7-2	-	few	TRBJ2-3	CASSPELTDTQYF	TGTGCCAGCAGCCCCGAGCTTACAGATACGCAGTATTTT
TRBV11-2	-	-	TRBJ1-5	CASSLEPGQPQHF	TGTGCCAGCAGCTTAGAGCCGGGTCAGCCCCAGCATTTT
TRBV6-1	-	few	TRBJ2-7	CASSGQNSGYVEQYF	TGTGCCAGCAGTGGGCAGAACAGCGGGTACGTCGAGCAGTACTTC
TRBV9	-	few	TRBJ2-5	CASSVAGRLVGETQYF	TGTGCCAGCAGCGTAGCCGGGAGACTAGTGGGGGAGACCCAGTACTTC
TRBV9	-	-	TRBJ2-2	CASSVASESGELFF	TGTGCCAGCAGCGTCGCGTCGGAGAGCGGGGAGCTGTTTTTT
TRBV5-7	TRBD1	once	TRBJ2-1	CASSLKGDGQVLNEQFF	TGTGCCAGCAGCTTGAAGGGTGATGGACAGGTCCTCAATGAGCAGTTCTTC
TRBV5-4	-	-	TRBJ1-4	CASSAAGGGRNEKLFF	TGTGCCAGCAGCGCAGCTGGGGGGGGGCGCAATGAAAAACTGTTTTTT
TRBV9	TRBD2	-	TRBJ2-7	CASSVVAGGHEQYF	TGTGCCAGCAGCGTGGTGGCGGGAGGCCACGAGCAGTACTTC
TRBV27	TRBD1	-	TRBJ1-2	CASSDRGGGYTF	TGTGCCAGCAGCGACAGGGGTGGTGGCTACACCTTC
TRBV4-3	-	-	TRBJ2-1	CASSLGGQDYNEQFF	TGCGCCAGCAGCCTCGGGGGGCAGGATTACAATGAGCAGTTCTTC
TRBV9	-	-	TRBJ1-3	CASSVGNNLNSGNTIYF	TGTGCCAGCAGCGTAGGCAACAATTTGAACTCTGGAAACACCATATATTTT
TRBV7-2	-	few	TRBJ2-5	CASSFGTLWPYF	TGTGCCAGCAGCTTTGGGACACTTTGGCCCTACTTC
TRBV28	TRBD1	-	TRBJ1-2	CASSFLSRTGSGYTF	TGTGCCAGCAGTTTCCTTTCGAGGACAGGGAGCGGCTACACCTTC
TRBV4-3	-	few	TRBJ2-1	CASSQGSAGSRYNEQFF	TGCGCCAGCAGCCAAGGGTCGGCCGGGAGTAGATACAATGAGCAGTTCTTC
TRBV5-6	TRBD2	-	TRBJ2-5	CASMTSGNLETQYF	TGTGCCAGCATGACTAGCGGGAATCTAGAGACCCAGTACTTC
TRBV9	-	-	TRBJ1-1	CASSVGAGTEAFF	TGTGCCAGCAGCGTAGGAGCGGGGACTGAAGCTTTCTTT
TRBV4-2	TRBD2	-	TRBJ2-5	CASSPRTSGSSQETQYF	TGTGCCAGCAGCCCACGGACTAGCGGGAGTAGCCAAGAGACCCAGTACTTC
TRBV9	-	-	TRBJ1-1	CASSVKGVGTEAFF	TGTGCCAGCAGCGTAAAAGGGGTCGGCACTGAAGCTTTCTTT
TRBV9	TRBD2	-	TRBJ2-3	CASSVYGTSGSTDTQYF	TGTGCCAGCAGCGTATACGGGACTAGCGGCTCCACAGATACGCAGTATTTT
TRBV6-1	-	-	TRBJ1-1	CASSAYDQGGTEAFF	TGTGCCAGCAGTGCTTACGACCAGGGTGGCACTGAAGCTTTCTTT
TRBV19	TRBD1	-	TRBJ2-1	CASSMDRDGVDNEQFF	TGTGCCAGTAGTATGGACAGGGATGGGGTTGACAATGAGCAGTTCTTC
TRBV27	-	once	TRBJ1-1	CASSHQGGDTEAFF	TGTGCCAGCAGTCATCAGGGAGGAGACACTGAAGCTTTCTTT
TRBV4-1	TRBD2	-	TRBJ2-3	CASSRGLAGTDTQYF	TGCGCCAGCAGCCGGGGACTAGCGGGGACAGATACGCAGTATTTT
TRBV7-6	-	-	TRBJ1-3	CASSLNQGGSGNTIYF	TGTGCCAGCAGCTTAAACCAGGGAGGATCTGGAAACACCATATATTTT
TRBV5-4	TRBD2	-	TRBJ2-5	CASSLVGAGGGGTQYF	TGTGCCAGCAGCTTGGTCGGAGCGGGAGGAGGGGGGACCCAGTACTTC
TRBV5-6	-	-	TRBJ1-2	CASSQGIPYGYTF	TGTGCCAGCAGCCAGGGGATTCCCTATGGCTACACCTTC
TRBV28	-	-	TRBJ2-6	CASSFAWTEFSGANVLTF	TGTGCCAGCAGTTTCGCTTGGACAGAGTTCTCTGGGGCCAACGTCCTGACTTTC
TRBV7-2	TRBD1	few	TRBJ2-6	CASSGVRTGGSGANVLTF	TGTGCCAGCAGCGGGGTTAGAACAGGGGGCTCTGGGGCCAACGTCCTGACTTTC
TRBV13	TRBD1	-	TRBJ2-7	CASSLNSGTGYEQYF	TGTGCCAGCAGCTTAAATTCCGGGACAGGGTACGAGCAGTACTTC
TRBV30	-	-	TRBJ1-5	CAWTGMGNQPQHF	TGTGCCTGGACAGGGATGGGCAATCAGCCCCAGCATTTT
TRBV9	-	-	TRBJ1-2	CASSVGTANYGYTF	TGTGCCAGCAGTGTCGGGACTGCAAACTATGGCTACACCTTC
TRBV5-4	TRBD2	-	TRBJ2-5	CASSTRTGGQETQYF	TGTGCCAGCAGCACCCGGACGGGGGGTCAGGAGACCCAGTACTTC
TRBV29-1	TRBD1	-	TRBJ2-1	CSVVRSTGPYNEQFF	TGCAGCGTTGTTAGATCGACAGGGCCCTACAATGAGCAGTTCTTC
TRBV29-1	-	once	TRBJ2-1	CSVEAADSQFF	TGCAGCGTTGAAGCAGCGGACTCGCAGTTCTTC
TRBV4-1	-	-	TRBJ2-1	CASSQGSGESHNEQFF	TGCGCCAGCAGCCAGGGCTCGGGGGAGTCCCACAATGAGCAGTTCTTC
TRBV7-2	TRBD1	-	TRBJ1-5	CASSLARGNNQPQHF	TGTGCCAGCAGCTTAGCCAGGGGGAACAATCAGCCCCAGCATTTT
TRBV19	-	-	TRBJ2-2	CASSITGRDGELFF	TGTGCCAGTAGTATTACAGGGAGGGACGGGGAGCTGTTTTTT
TRBV10-3	-	few	TRBJ2-7	CAISEVTAAYEQYF	TGTGCCATCAGTGAGGTCACAGCAGCCTACGAGCAGTACTTC
TRBV6-5	-	-	TRBJ2-6	CASSYSGGSGANVLTF	TGTGCCAGCAGTTACTCAGGGGGCTCTGGGGCCAACGTCCTGACTTTC
TRBV18	TRBD1	-	TRBJ2-7	CASSPNRGNYEQYF	TGTGCCAGCTCACCCAACAGGGGAAATTACGAGCAGTACTTC
TRBV5-4	TRBD2	-	TRBJ2-3	CASSLGLAGPTDTQYF	TGTGCCAGCAGCTTGGGATTAGCGGGACCCACAGATACGCAGTATTTT
TRBV29-1	-	-	TRBJ1-2	CSVGTSSVYGYTF	TGCAGCGTTGGTACCTCCAGCGTCTATGGCTACACCTTC
TRBV13	TRBD1	-	TRBJ2-1	CASSPAVDRGRVSEYNEQFF	TGTGCCAGCAGCCCTGCCGTCGACAGGGGCCGGGTCTCGGAATACAATGAGCAGTTCTTC
TRBV4-3	TRBD1	-	TRBJ1-1	CASSQNLGQLNTEAFF	TGCGCCAGCAGCCAAAATTTGGGACAGCTGAACACTGAAGCTTTCTTT
TRBV5-6	TRBD1	-	TRBJ2-7	CASTSGTGGYEQYF	TGTGCCAGCACCTCCGGGACAGGGGGCTACGAGCAGTACTTC
TRBV27	-	-	TRBJ2-1	CASSPRLAVGNEQFF	TGTGCCAGCAGTCCTCGGTTAGCGGTGGGGAATGAGCAGTTCTTC
TRBV5-1	-	few	TRBJ1-2	CASSLAVGGGDGYTF	TGCGCCAGCAGCTTGGCCGTCGGCGGCGGGGATGGCTACACCTTC
TRBV5-6	-	-	TRBJ2-2	CASSRFAGRNTGELFF	TGTGCCAGCAGCCGATTCGCGGGGAGAAATACCGGGGAGCTGTTTTTT
TRBV6-1	TRBD1	few	TRBJ2-5	CASSVRQGAETQYF	TGTGCCAGCAGTGTGAGACAGGGGGCAGAGACCCAGTACTTC
TRBV10-3	-	-	TRBJ1-1	CAISEALTGLNTEAFF	TGTGCCATCAGTGAGGCCCTCACAGGGTTGAACACTGAAGCTTTCTTT
TRBV7-2	-	once	TRBJ2-1	CASSLEVLHNEQFF	TGTGCCAGCAGCTTGGAGGTTTTGCACAATGAGCAGTTCTTC
TRBV7-3	TRBD2	-	TRBJ2-1	CASSPSGSSYNEQFF	TGTGCCAGCAGCCCGAGCGGGAGCTCCTACAATGAGCAGTTCTTC
TRBV6-1	-	-	TRBJ2-7	CASSGMDSYEQYF	TGCGCCAGCAGTGGGATGGACTCATACGAGCAGTACTTC
TRBV25-1	TRBD2	once	TRBJ2-3	CASSPSGTSTDTQYF	TGTGCCAGCAGTCCAAGCGGGACTAGCACAGATACGCAGTATTTT
TRBV5-1	TRBD1	-	TRBJ1-5	CASSLGDSYNQPQHF	TGCGCCAGCAGCTTGGGGGACAGTTACAATCAGCCCCAGCATTTT